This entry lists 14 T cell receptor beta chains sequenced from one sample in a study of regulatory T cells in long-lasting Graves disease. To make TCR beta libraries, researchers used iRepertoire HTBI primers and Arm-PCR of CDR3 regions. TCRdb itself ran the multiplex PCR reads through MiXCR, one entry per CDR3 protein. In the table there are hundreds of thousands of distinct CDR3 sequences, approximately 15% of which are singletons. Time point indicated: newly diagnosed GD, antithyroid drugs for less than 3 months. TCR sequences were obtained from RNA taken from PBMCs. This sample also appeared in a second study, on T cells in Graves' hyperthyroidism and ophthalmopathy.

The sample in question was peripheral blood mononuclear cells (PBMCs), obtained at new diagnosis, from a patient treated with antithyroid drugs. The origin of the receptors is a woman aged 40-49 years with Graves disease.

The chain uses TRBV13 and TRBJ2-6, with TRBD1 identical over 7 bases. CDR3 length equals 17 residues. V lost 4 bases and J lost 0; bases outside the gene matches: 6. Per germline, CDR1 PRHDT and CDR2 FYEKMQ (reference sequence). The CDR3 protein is CASSYGTANSGANVLTF. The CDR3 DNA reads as TGTGCCAGCAGCTACGGGACAGCGAACTCTGGGGCCAACGTCCTGACTTTC.

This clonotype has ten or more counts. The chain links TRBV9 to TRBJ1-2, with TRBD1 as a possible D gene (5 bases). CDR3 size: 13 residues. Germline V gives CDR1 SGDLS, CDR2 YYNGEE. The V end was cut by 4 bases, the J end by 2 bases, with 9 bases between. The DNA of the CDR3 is TGTGCCAGCAGCCGGGACCTCAACTATGGCTACACCTTC. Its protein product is CASSRDLNYGYTF.

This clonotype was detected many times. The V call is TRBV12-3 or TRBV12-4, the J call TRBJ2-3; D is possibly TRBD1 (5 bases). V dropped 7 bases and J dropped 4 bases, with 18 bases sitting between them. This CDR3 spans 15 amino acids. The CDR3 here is CASISGAWGSDTQYF. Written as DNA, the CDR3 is TGTGCCAGCATCTCTGGGGCGTGGGGCTCAGATACGCAGTATTTT.

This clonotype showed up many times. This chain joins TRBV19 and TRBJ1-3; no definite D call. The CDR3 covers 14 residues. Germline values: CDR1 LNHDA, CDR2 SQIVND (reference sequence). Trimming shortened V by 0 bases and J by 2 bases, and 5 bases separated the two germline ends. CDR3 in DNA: TGTGCCAGTAGTATAGAAATCACTGGAAACACCATATATTTT. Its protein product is CASSIEITGNTIYF. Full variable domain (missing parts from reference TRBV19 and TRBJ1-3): DGGITQSPKYLFRKEGQNVTLSCEQNLNHDAMYWYRQDPGQGLRLIYYSQIVNDFQKGDIAEGYSVSREKKESFPLTVTSAQKNPTAFYLCASSIEITGNTIYFGEGSWLTVV.

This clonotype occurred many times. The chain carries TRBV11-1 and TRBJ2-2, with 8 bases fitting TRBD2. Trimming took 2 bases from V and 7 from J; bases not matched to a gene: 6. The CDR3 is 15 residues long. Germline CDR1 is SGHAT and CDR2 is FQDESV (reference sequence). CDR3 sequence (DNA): TGTGCCAGCAGCTTAATTTCTAGCGGGTTCGGGGAGCTGTTTTTT. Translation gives CASSLISSGFGELFF.

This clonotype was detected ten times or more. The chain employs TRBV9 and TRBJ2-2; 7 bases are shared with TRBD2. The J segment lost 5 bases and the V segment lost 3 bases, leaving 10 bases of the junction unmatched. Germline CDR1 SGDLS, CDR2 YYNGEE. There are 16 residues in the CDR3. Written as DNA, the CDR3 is TGTGCCAGCAGCGCCACGGTTGGGGAGGGGACCGGGGAGCTGTTTTTT. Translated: CASSATVGEGTGELFF.

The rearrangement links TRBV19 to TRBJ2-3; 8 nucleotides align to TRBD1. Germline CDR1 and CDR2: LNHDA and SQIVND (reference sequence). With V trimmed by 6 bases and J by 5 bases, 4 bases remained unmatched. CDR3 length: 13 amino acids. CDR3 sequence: CASSPTGEDTQYF. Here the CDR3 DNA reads TGTGCCAGTAGCCCGACAGGGGAAGATACGCAGTATTTT. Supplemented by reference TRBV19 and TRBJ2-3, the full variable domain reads DGGITQSPKYLFRKEGQNVTLSCEQNLNHDAMYWYRQDPGQGLRLIYYSQIVNDFQKGDIAEGYSVSREKKESFPLTVTSAQKNPTAFYLCASSPTGEDTQYFGPGTRLTVL.

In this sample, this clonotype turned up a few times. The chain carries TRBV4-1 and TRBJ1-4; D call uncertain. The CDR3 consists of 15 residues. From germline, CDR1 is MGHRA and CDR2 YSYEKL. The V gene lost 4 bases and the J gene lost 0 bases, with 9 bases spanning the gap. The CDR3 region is CASSRGLPTNEKLFF. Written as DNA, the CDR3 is TGCGCCAGCAGCCGCGGGCTGCCAACTAATGAAAAACTGTTTTTT.

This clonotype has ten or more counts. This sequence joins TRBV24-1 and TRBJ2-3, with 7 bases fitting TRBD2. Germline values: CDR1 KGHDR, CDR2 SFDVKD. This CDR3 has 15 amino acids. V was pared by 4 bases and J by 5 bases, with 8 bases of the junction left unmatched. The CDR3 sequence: CATSEGREWEDTQYF. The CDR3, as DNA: TGTGCCACCAGTGAAGGGCGGGAGTGGGAAGATACGCAGTATTTT.

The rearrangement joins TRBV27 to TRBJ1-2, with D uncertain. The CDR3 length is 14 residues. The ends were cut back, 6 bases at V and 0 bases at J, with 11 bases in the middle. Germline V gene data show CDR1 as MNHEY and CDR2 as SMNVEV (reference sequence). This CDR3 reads CASSHGRANYGYTF. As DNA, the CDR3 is TGTGCCAGCAGCCACGGGCGAGCTAACTATGGCTACACCTTC.

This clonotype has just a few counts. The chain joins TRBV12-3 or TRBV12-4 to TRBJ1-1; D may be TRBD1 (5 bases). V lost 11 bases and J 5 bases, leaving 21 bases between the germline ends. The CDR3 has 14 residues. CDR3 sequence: CAAVTGPGETEAFF. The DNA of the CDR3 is TGTGCCGCCGTGACCGGGCCGGGGGAGACTGAAGCTTTCTTT.

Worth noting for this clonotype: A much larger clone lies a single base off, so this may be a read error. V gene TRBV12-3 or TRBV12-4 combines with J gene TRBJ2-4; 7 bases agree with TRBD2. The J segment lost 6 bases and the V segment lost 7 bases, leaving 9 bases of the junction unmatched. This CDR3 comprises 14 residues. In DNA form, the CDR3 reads TGTGCCAGCATCAGCAGGGCTAGCGGAAACATTCAGTACTTC. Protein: CASISRASGNIQYF.

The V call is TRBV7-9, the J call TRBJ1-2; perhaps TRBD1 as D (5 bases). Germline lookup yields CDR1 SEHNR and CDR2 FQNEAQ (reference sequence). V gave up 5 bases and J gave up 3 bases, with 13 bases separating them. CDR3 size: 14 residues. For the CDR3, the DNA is TGTGCCAGCAGCCCGAGGGCAGGGTACTATGGCTACACCTTC. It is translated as CASSPRAGYYGYTF. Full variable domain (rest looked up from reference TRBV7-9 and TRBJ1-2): DTGVSQNPRHKITKRGQNVTFRCDPISEHNRLYWYRQTLGQGPEFLTYFQNEAQLEKSRLLSDRFSAERPKGSFSTLEIQRTEQGDSAMYLCASSPRAGYYGYTFGSGTRLTVV.

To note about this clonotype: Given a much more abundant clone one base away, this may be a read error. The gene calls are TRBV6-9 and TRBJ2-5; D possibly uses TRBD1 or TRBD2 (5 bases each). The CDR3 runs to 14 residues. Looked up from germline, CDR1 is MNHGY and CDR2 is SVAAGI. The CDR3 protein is CASSYSRGEEAQYF. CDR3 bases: TGTGCCAGCAGTTACTCTAGGGGAGAAGAGGCCCAGTACTTC.